Presented here are 12 T cell receptor beta chains from one specimen sequenced in a study of T cells in Graves' hyperthyroidism and ophthalmopathy. Researchers took RNA transcripts and amplified the TCR beta CDR3 regions from them. Researchers ran a first-round RT-PCR on the TCR CDR3 using the HTBI primer set. Using its own MiXCR run on the multiplex PCR reads, TCRdb lists one record per CDR3 protein. The top ten hold 2.5% to 4% of the sample, which has hundreds of thousands of distinct CDR3 sequences, 16% seen once. Sequencing was done on a sample of blood. All receptors come from a woman in her thirties or forties with Graves' ophthalmopathy.

This clonotype has a handful of counts. The V and J genes are TRBV4-1 and TRBJ2-7; 9 nucleotides agree with TRBD1. Losses at the gene ends were 2 bases for V and 0 bases for J; bases not matched to a gene: 11. The CDR3 is made up of 18 amino acids. Germline CDR1 reads MGHRA; CDR2 reads YSYEKL. The CDR3 DNA reads as TGCGCCAGCAGCCAATATACCCCGAGACAGGGGGGCTCCTACGAGCAGTACTTC. Protein sequence: CASSQYTPRQGGSYEQYF.

In this sample, this clonotype turned up many times. This chain connects TRBV7-6 to TRBJ2-5; a possible D gene is TRBD2 (7 bases). Germline V gene lookup returns CDR1 SGHVS and CDR2 FNYEAQ. CDR3 length equals 16 residues. The V gene lost 4 bases and the J gene lost 5 bases, with 20 bases spanning the gap. The CDR3 spells CASSSPYRGAHETQYF. CDR3 DNA: TGTGCCAGCAGCTCCCCTTACCGGGGGGCCCACGAGACCCAGTACTTC.

This clonotype was detected many times. The chain is built from TRBV5-6 and TRBJ1-1; 7 bases align to TRBD1. The CDR3 contains 18 residues. V shed 4 bases and J 3 bases; nucleotides not matched to a gene: 18. From germline, CDR1 is SGHDT and CDR2 YYEEEE. CDR3 nucleotides: TGTGCCAGCAGCGACCGCAGGGGACAGATTGCGAGGTACACTGAAGCTTTCTTT. Residues: CASSDRRGQIARYTEAFF.

This clonotype has ten or more counts. The CDR3 nucleotides are TGTGCCAGCAGTTCTGGGAGGGATGGCTACACCTTC. This translates into CASSSGRDGYTF. The chain employs TRBV12-3 or TRBV12-4 and TRBJ1-2; no clear D. V was pared by 4 bases and J by 6 bases, with 9 bases between. The CDR3 is 12 amino acids.

This clonotype was found a few times. The V call is TRBV20-1, the J call TRBJ2-7; unclear D gene. V was shortened by 2 bases and J by 3 bases, with 11 bases between the two germline ends. CDR3 length equals 13 residues. The germline gives CDR1 DFQATT, CDR2 SNEGSKA (reference sequence). The CDR3 nucleotides are TGCAGTGCTAGAAATTCACGAAACTACGAGCAGTACTTC. Amino acids: CSARNSRNYEQYF.

This rearrangement joins TRBV3-1 to TRBJ2-3; 7 bases fit TRBD2. This CDR3 has 17 residues. Germline CDR1 LGHDT, CDR2 YNNKEL (reference sequence). Trimming at V came to 0 bases and at J to 2 bases, leaving 8 bases not matched to a gene. The CDR3 nucleotides read TGTGCCAGCAGCCAAGATGGGCTAGCGGAGTTCACAGATACGCAGTATTTT. Translating it yields CASSQDGLAEFTDTQYF.

The chain uses TRBV18 and TRBJ1-1, with D unclear. In germline, CDR1 is KGHSH, CDR2 LQKENI. CDR3 size: 13 residues. Between the trimmed V and J ends, which lost 2 bases and 5 bases, there was a span of 9 bases. This CDR3 is CASSPVLRTEAFF. CDR3 DNA: TGTGCCAGCTCACCAGTGCTTCGGACTGAAGCTTTCTTT.

The chain couples TRBV12-3 or TRBV12-4 to TRBJ2-3, with D tentatively TRBD1 (6 bases). The CDR3 length is 15 residues. V dropped 5 bases and J dropped 1 base, with 13 bases sitting between them. The chain's CDR3 is CASSLEKGGTDTQYF. CDR3 DNA: TGTGCCAGCAGTCTCGAAAAGGGGGGCACAGATACGCAGTATTTT.

The J gene is TRBJ1-1, the V gene TRBV5-1; a weak D match, TRBD1 (6 bases). Per germline, CDR1 SGHRS and CDR2 YFSETQ. The V end lost 0 bases, the J end lost 0 bases, and 18 bases lay between the germline ends. CDR3 length: 18 amino acids. CDR3 residues: CASSLDFRGQNLNTEAFF. CDR3 nucleotides: TGCGCCAGCAGCTTGGATTTCAGGGGCCAAAACCTGAACACTGAAGCTTTCTTT.

The rearrangement links TRBV7-9 to TRBJ2-3; the D call may be TRBD1 or TRBD2 (6 bases each). Germline CDR1 and CDR2: SEHNR and FQNEAQ (reference sequence). The V and J ends lost 5 bases and 4 bases respectively, with 16 bases between them. CDR3 length: 15 residues. The CDR3 reads CASSHGGGISDTQYF. In DNA form, the CDR3 reads TGTGCCAGCAGCCACGGGGGCGGGATCTCAGATACGCAGTATTTT.

In regard to this clonotype: One base away lies a much larger clone, so this may be a sequencing read error. The gene calls are TRBV13 and TRBJ2-5, with D maybe TRBD1 (5 bases). CDR3 length: 13 amino acids. CDR1 is PRHDT and CDR2 is FYEKMQ in the germline V gene (reference sequence). CDR3 region: CASRGPNQETRYF. CDR3 nucleotides: TGTGCCAGCAGGGGGCCCAACCAAGAGACCCGGTACTTC.

This rearrangement joins TRBV4-2 to TRBJ2-2, with D unresolved. The CDR3 is 13 residues long. Deletions cut 4 bases from V and 10 bases from J, with 13 bases between. CDR1 is LGHNA, CDR2 YNFKEQ, per germline. The CDR3 sequence is CASSPTAKEELFF. The CDR3 DNA reads as TGTGCCAGCAGCCCCACAGCGAAGGAGGAGCTGTTTTTT.